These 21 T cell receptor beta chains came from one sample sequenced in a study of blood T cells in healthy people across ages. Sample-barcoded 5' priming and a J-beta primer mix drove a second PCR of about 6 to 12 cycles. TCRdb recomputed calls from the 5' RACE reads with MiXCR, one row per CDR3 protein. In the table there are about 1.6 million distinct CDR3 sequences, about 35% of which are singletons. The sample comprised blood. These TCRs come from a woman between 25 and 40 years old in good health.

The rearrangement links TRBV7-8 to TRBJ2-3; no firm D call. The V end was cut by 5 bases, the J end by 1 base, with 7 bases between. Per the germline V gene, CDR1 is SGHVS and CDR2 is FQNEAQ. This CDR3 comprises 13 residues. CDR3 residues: CASSRRRTDTQYF. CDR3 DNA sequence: TGTGCCAGCAGCCGCAGACGCACAGATACGCAGTATTTT. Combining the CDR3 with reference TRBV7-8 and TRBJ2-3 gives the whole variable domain GAGVSQSPRYKVAKRGQDVALRCDPISGHVSLFWYQQALGQGPEFLTYFQNEAQLDKSGLPSDRFFAERPEGSVSTLKIQRTQQEDSAVYLCASSRRRTDTQYFGPGTRLTVL.

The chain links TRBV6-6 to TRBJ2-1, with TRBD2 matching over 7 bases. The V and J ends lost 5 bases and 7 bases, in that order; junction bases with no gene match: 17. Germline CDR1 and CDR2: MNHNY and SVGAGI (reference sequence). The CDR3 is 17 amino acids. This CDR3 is CASSRTPGGPRMNEQFF. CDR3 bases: TGTGCCAGCAGTCGAACCCCGGGAGGCCCCCGAATGAATGAGCAGTTCTTC.

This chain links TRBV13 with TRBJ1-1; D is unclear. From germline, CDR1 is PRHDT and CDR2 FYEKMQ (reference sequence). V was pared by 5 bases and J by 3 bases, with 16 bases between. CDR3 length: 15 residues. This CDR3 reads CASSLVAGKDTEAFF. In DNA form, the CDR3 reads TGTGCCAGCAGCCTCGTAGCGGGGAAGGACACTGAAGCTTTCTTT.

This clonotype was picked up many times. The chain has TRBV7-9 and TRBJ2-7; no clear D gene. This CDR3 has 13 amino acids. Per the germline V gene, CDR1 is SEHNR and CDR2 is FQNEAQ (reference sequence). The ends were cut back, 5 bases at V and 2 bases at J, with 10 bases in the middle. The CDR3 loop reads CASSVGITYEQYF. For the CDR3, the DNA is TGTGCCAGCAGCGTAGGGATTACCTACGAGCAGTACTTC.

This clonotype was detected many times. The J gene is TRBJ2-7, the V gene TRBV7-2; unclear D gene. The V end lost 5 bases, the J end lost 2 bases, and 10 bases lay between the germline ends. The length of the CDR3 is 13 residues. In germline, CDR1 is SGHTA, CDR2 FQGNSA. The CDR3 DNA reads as TGTGCCAGCAGCCCCGCTCAGCCCTACGAGCAGTACTTC. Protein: CASSPAQPYEQYF.

CDR3 DNA sequence: TGTGCCAGCGCCATAAGTAACAGGGAATGTGGAAGCAATCAGCCCCAGCATTTT. It codes for CASAISNRECGSNQPQHF. The chain uses TRBV14 and TRBJ1-5, with a possible D match to TRBD1 (6 bases). The CDR3 spans 18 residues. Germline-derived CDR1 and CDR2 are SGHDN and FVKESK. V was clipped by 8 bases and J by 1 base, with 24 bases between them.

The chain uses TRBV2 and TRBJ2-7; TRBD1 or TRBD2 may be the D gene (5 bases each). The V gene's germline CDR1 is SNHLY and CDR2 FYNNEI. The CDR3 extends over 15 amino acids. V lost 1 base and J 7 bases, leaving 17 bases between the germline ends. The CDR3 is CASSEEEGQIREQYF. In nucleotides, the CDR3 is TGTGCCAGCAGTGAAGAAGAGGGGCAGATTCGAGAGCAGTACTTC.

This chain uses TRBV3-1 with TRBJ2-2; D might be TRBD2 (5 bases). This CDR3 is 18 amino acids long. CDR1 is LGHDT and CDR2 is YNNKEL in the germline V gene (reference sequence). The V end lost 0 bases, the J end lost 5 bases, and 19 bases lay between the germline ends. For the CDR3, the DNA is TGTGCCAGCAGCCAAGATCTCGCAGCGGTGTTATTAACCGGGGAGCTGTTTTTT. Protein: CASSQDLAAVLLTGELFF.

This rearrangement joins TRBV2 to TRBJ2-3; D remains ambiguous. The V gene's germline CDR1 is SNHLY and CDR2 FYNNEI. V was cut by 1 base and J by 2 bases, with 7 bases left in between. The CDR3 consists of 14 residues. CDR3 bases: TGTGCCAGCAGTGAAGGCGGATTCACAGATACGCAGTATTTT. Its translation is CASSEGGFTDTQYF.

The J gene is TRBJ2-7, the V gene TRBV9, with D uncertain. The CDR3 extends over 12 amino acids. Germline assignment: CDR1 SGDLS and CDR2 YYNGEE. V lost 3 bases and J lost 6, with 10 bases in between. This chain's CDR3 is CASSAGAGEQYF. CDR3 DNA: TGTGCCAGCAGCGCCGGAGCTGGCGAGCAGTACTTC.

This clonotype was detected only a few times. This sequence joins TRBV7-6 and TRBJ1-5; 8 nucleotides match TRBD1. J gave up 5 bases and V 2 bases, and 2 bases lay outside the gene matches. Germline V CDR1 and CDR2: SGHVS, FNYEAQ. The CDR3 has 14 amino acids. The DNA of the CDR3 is TGTGCCAGCAGCTTAACAGGGGGGCATCAGCCCCAGCATTTT. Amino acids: CASSLTGGHQPQHF. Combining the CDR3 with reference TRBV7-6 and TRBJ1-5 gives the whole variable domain GAGVSQSPRYKVTKRGQDVALRCDPISGHVSLYWYRQALGQGPEFLTYFNYEAQQDKSGLPNDRFSAERPEGSISTLTIQRTEQRDSAMYRCASSLTGGHQPQHFGDGTRLSIL.

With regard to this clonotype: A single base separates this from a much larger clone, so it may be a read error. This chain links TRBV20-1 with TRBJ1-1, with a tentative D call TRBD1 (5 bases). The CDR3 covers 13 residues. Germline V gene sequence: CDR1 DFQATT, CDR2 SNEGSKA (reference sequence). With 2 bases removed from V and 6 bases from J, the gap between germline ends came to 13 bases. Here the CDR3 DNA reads TGCAGTGCTAGAAATTGGGGACGGGCTGAAGCTTTCTTT. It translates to CSARNWGRAEAFF.

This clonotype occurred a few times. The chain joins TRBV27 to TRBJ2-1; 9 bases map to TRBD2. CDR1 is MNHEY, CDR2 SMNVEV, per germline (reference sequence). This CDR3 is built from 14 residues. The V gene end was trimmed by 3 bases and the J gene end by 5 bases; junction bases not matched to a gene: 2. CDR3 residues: CASSLGLANNEQFF. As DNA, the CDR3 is TGTGCCAGCAGTTTGGGACTAGCAAACAATGAGCAGTTCTTC.

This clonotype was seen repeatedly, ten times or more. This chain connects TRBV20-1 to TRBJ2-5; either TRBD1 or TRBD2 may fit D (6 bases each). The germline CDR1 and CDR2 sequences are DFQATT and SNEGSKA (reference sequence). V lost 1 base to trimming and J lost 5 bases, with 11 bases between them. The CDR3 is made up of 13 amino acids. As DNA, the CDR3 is TGCAGTGCTAGAGTACAAGGGGGGGAGACCCAGTACTTC. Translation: CSARVQGGETQYF.

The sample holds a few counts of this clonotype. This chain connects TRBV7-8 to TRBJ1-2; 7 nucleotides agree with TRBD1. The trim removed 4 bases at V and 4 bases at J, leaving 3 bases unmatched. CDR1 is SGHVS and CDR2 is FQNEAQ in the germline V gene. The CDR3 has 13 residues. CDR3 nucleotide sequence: TGTGCCAGCAGCTGGGACAGATCCTATGGCTACACCTTC. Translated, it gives CASSWDRSYGYTF. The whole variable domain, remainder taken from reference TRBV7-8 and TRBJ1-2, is GAGVSQSPRYKVAKRGQDVALRCDPISGHVSLFWYQQALGQGPEFLTYFQNEAQLDKSGLPSDRFFAERPEGSVSTLKIQRTQQEDSAVYLCASSWDRSYGYTFGSGTRLTVV.

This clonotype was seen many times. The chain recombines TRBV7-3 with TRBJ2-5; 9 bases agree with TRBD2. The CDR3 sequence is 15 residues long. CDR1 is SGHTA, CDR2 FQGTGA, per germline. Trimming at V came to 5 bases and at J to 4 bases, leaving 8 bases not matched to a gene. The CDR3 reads CASSPRGSGGETQYF. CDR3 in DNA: TGTGCCAGCAGCCCCCGTGGTAGCGGGGGAGAGACCCAGTACTTC.

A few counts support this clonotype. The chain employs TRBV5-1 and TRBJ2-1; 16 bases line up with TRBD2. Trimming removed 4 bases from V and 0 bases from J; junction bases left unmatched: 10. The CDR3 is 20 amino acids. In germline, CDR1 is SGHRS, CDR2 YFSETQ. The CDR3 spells CASSAIPGLAGGSSYNEQFF. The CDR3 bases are TGCGCCAGCAGCGCCATACCGGGACTAGCGGGGGGGAGCTCCTACAATGAGCAGTTCTTC.

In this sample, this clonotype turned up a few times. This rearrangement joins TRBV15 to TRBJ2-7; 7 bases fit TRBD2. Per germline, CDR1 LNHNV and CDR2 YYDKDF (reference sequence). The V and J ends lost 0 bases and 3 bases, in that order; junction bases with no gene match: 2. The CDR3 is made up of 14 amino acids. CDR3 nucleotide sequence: TGTGCCACCAGCAGAGAGCGGACTAGCTACGAGCAGTACTTC. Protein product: CATSRERTSYEQYF.

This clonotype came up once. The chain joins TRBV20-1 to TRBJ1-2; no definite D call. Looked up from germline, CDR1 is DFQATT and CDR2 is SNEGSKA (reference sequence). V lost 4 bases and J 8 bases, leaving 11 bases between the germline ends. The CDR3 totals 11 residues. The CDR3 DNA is TGCAGTGCTAACCCAGTCGACGGCTACACCTTC. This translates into CSANPVDGYTF.

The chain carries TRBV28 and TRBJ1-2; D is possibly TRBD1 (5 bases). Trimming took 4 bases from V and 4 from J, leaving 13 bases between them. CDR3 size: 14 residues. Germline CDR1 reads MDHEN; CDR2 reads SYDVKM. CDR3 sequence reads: CASSWGGVGYGYTF. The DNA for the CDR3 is TGTGCCAGCAGTTGGGGGGGGGTTGGCTATGGCTACACCTTC.

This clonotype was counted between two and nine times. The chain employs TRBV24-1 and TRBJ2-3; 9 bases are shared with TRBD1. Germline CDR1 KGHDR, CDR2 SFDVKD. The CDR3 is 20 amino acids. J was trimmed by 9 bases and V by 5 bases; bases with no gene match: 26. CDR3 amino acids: CATSGAPVQGARADILTQYF. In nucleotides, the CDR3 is TGTGCCACCAGTGGGGCCCCGGTACAGGGGGCGCGGGCGGATATTCTCACGCAGTATTTT.